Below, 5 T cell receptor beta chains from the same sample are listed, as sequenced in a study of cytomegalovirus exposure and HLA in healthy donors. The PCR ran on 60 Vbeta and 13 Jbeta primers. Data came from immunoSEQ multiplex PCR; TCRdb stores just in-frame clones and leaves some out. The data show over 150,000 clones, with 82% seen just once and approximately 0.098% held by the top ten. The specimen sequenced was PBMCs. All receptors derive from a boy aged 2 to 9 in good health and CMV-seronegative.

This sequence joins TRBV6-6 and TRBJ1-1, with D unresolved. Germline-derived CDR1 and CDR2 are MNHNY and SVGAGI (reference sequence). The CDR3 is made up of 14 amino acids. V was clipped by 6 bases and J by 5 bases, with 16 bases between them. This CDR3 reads CASRDIIDSTEAFF. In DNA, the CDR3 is TGTGCCAGCAGAGACATAATAGATAGTACTGAAGCTTTCTTT.

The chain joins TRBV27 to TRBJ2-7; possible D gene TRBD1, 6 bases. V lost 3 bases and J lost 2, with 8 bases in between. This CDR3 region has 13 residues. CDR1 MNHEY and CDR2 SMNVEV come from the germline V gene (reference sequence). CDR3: CASSFTGPYEQYF. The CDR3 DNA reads TGTGCCAGCAGTTTCACAGGGCCCTACGAGCAGTACTTC.

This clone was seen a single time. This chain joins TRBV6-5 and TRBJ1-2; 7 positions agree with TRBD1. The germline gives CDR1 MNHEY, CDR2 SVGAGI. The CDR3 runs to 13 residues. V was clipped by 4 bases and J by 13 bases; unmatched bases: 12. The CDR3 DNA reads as TGTGCCAGCAGTTTCGGGACAGAGATTACGAGCACCTTC. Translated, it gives CASSFGTEITSTF.

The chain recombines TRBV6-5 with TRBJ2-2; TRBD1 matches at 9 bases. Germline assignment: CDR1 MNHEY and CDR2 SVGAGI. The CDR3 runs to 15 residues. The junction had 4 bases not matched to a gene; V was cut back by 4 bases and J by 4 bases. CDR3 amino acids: CASSSTGGGTGELFF. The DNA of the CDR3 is TGTGCCAGCAGTTCGACAGGGGGAGGCACCGGGGAGCTGTTTTTT.

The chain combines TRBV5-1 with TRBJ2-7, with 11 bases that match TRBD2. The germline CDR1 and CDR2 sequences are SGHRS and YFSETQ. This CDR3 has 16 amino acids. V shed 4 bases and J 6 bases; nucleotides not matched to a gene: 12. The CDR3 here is CASSPTLSSGGSEQYF. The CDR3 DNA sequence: TGCGCCAGCAGCCCAACTCTATCTAGCGGGGGGTCCGAGCAGTACTTC.